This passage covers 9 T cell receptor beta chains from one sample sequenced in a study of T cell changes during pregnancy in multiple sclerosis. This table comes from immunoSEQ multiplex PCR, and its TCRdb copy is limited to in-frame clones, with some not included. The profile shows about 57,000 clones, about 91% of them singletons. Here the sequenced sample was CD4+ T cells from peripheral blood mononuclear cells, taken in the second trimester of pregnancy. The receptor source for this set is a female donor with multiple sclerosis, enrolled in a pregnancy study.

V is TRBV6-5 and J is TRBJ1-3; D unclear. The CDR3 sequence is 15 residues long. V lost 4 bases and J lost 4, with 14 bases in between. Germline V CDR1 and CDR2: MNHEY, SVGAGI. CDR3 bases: TGTGCCAGCAGTTTGGCGGGTGGGGTAGGAAACACCATATATTTT. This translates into CASSLAGGVGNTIYF.

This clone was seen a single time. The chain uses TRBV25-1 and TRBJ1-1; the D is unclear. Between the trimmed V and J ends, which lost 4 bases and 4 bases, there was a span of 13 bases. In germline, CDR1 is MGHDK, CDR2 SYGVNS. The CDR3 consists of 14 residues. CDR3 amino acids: CASSAYQRSTEAFF. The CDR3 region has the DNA TGTGCCAGCAGTGCGTATCAACGGAGCACTGAAGCTTTCTTT.

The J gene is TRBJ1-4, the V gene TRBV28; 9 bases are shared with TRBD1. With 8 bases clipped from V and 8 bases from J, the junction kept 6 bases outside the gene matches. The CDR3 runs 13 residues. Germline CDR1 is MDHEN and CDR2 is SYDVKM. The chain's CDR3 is CASSGTGPEKLFF. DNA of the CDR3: TGTGCCAGCTCCGGGACAGGGCCCGAAAAACTGTTTTTT. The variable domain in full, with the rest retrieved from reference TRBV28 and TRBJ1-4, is DVKVTQSSRYLVKRTGEKVFLECVQDMDHENMFWYRQDPGLGLRLIYFSYDVKMKEKGDIPEGYSVSREKKERFSLILESASTNQTSMYLCASSGTGPEKLFFGSGTQLSVL.

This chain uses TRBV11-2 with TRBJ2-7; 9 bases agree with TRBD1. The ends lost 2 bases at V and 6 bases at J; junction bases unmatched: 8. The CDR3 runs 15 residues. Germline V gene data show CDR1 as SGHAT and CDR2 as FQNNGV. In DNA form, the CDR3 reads TGTGCCAGCAGCTTATCCAGGACAGGGGCGGCCGAGCAGTACTTC. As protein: CASSLSRTGAAEQYF.

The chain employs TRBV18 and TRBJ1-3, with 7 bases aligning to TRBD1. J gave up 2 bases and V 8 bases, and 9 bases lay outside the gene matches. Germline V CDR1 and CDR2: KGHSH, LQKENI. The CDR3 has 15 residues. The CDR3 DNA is TGTGCCAGCGCCCCGACAGGGACGGCTGGAAACACCATATATTTT. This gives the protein CASAPTGTAGNTIYF.

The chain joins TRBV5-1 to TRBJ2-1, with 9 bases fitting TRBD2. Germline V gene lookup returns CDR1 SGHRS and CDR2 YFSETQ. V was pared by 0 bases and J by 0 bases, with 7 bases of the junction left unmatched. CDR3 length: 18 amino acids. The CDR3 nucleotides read TGCGCCAGCAGCTTGGGGGCTAGCGGGGTCCCCTCCTACAATGAGCAGTTCTTC. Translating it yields CASSLGASGVPSYNEQFF.

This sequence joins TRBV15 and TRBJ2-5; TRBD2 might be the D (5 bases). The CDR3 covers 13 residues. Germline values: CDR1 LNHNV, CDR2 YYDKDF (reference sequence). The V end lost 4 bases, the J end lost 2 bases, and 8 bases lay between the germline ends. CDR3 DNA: TGTGCCACCAGCAAGGCGGGTCAAGAGACCCAGTACTTC. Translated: CATSKAGQETQYF.

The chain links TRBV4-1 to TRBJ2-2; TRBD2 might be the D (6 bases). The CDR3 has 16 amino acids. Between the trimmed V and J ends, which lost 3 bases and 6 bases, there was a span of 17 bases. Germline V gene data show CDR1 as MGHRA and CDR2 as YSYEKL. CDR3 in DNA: TGCGCCAGCAGCCAGTTCGCGGCGGGAAATCCCGGGGAGCTGTTTTTT. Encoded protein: CASSQFAAGNPGELFF.

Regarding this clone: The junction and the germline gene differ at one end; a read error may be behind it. Here the CDR3 DNA reads TGTGCCAGCAGTTACACCGGGGAAGGTTTCTTT. The encoded protein is CASSYTGEGFF. The J gene is TRBJ1-1, the V gene TRBV28; D gene uncertain. CDR3 length equals 11 residues. Germline CDR1 is MDHEN and CDR2 is SYDVKM.